This T cell receptor beta chain was recovered during a study of tumor and adjacent non-tumor tissue in lung cancer. Study-level background: Each sample yielded 4 million to 5 million productive TCRbeta reads on average. Study-level points and caveats: Normal lung showed higher cumulative top 100 clone frequency than tumor.

TCRbeta libraries were built with three rounds of nested PCR, modified from ARM-PCR. TCRdb reanalysed the multiplex PCR reads using MiXCR and keeps one entry per CDR3 protein. The sample comprises 100,000 to 120,000 distinct CDR3 sequences, under 90% of which are singletons, and about 23% rests with the top ten. CDR1 and CDR2 (germline): PRHDT, FYEKMQ (reference sequence). The CDR3 consists of 13 residues. This clonotype has just a few counts. Its cognate antigen is unknown. At one end the junction does not follow the germline gene, possibly because of a read error. This sample's RNA came from whole unsorted tissue.

The sample consisted of lung tumor tissue. This TCR was recovered from an older man with non-small cell lung cancer. This chain connects TRBV13 to TRBJ2-7; perhaps TRBD2 as D (6 bases). The CDR3 region is CASSSTTGDDLYF. CDR3 coding DNA: TGTGCTAGCAGCTCAACCACGGGGGACGACCTGTACTTC.